The sequence of this T cell receptor (beta chain) was determined in a study of blood T cells in healthy people across ages. Every participating donor contributed 9.5 to 10 milliliters of peripheral blood through a draw. A minimum of 5 micrograms of total RNA was extracted per sample. A second PCR of roughly 6 to 12 cycles used a sample-barcoded 5' primer and a J-beta primer mix. Using its own MiXCR run on the 5' RACE reads, TCRdb lists one record per CDR3 protein. Of hundreds of thousands of distinct CDR3 sequences listed, around 38% are singletons. The V and J ends lost 2 bases and 8 bases, in that order; junction bases with no gene match: 10. This CDR3 has 15 amino acids. Germline CDR1 and CDR2: SEHNR and FQNEAQ (reference sequence). Comment on this clonotype: The antigen is undetermined.

General study findings and limits: Reliance upon unsorted PBMCs precluded definitive naive versus antigen-experienced comparison.

The sequence came from a man older than 75 in good health. The J gene is TRBJ1-2, the V gene TRBV7-9; 8 bases are shared with TRBD1. The sequenced sample consisted of blood. The CDR3 protein is CASSLFRDRGAGYTF. The CDR3 nucleotides are TGTGCCAGCAGCTTATTTAGAGACAGGGGAGCCGGCTACACCTTC.